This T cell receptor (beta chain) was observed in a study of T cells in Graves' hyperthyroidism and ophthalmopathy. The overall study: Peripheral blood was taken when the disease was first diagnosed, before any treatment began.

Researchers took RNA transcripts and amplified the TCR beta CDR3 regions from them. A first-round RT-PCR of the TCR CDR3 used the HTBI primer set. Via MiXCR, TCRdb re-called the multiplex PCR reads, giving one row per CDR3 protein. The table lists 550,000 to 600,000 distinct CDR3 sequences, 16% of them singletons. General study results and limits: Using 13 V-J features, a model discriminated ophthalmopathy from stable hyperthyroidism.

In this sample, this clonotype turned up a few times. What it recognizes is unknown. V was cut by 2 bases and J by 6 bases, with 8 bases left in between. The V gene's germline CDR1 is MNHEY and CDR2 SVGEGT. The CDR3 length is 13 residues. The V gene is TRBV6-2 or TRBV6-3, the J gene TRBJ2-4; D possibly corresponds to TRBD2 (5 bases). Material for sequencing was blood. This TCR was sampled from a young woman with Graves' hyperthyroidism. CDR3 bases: TGTGCCAGCAGTTACCGGGAAGTAAACATTCAGTACTTC. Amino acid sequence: CASSYREVNIQYF.